This T cell receptor (beta chain) is from a study of shared clonotypes between healthy human individuals. The input for sorted-subset replicate PCRs was approximately 190 ng DNA, 25,000 to 30,000 T cell genomes. The repertoire was sequenced with immunoSEQ multiplex PCR; TCRdb's copy has only in-frame clones and lacks some. The table has roughly 1,600,000 clones, 98% seen once. Turning to this clone: The sample carries other DNA sequences with the same CDR3.

Germline V CDR1 and CDR2: SGHRS, YFSETQ. V lost 4 bases to trimming and J lost 1 base, with 10 bases between them. This CDR3 contains 14 residues. This rearrangement joins TRBV5-1 to TRBJ2-3; a possible D gene is TRBD1 (6 bases). The sequenced material came from naive CD4+ T cells sorted from blood. The subset is: CD45RA+ positively selected. This receptor was taken from a man between 25 and 39 years old in good health. Here the CDR3 reads CASSLRQGTDTQYF. The CDR3 DNA is TGCGCCAGCAGCCTCAGACAGGGCACAGATACGCAGTATTTT. Looking up the rest from reference TRBV5-1 and TRBJ2-3 gives the full variable domain: KAGVTQTPRYLIKTRGQQVTLSCSPISGHRSVSWYQQTPGQGLQFLFEYFSETQRNKGNFPGRFSGRQFSNSRSEMNVSTLELGDSALYLCASSLRQGTDTQYFGPGTRLTVL.